A single sample gave rise to the 28 T cell receptor beta chains below, sequenced in a study of cytotoxic CD8 clonotypes in ibrutinib-treated CLL. Profiled with immunoSEQ multiplex PCR; TCRdb holds only in-frame clones, not every one. Here the sample spans 150,000 to 200,000 clones, 72% being singletons. Sequenced material: PBMCs, taken after 24 months of ibrutinib treatment. These receptor sequences come from a human donor with chronic lymphocytic leukemia.

V and J are TRBV4-1 and TRBJ1-2; maybe TRBD1 (6 bases). Germline assignment: CDR1 MGHRA and CDR2 YSYEKL. The CDR3 is made up of 16 amino acids. V gave up 0 bases and J gave up 4 bases, with 15 bases separating them. DNA of the CDR3: TGCGCCAGCAGCCAAGAGGTAGCCGGGGGCGCCTATGGCTACACCTTC. This translates into CASSQEVAGGAYGYTF.

The rearrangement uses TRBV28 and TRBJ1-2; D not certain. The CDR3 sequence is 14 residues long. V lost 5 bases to trimming and J lost 4 bases, with 14 bases between them. The V gene's germline CDR1 is MDHEN and CDR2 SYDVKM. CDR3 nucleotides: TGTGCCAGCAGTAAGCCTCCGAGGGCCTATGGCTACACCTTC. It codes for CASSKPPRAYGYTF.

This rearrangement joins TRBV5-1 to TRBJ2-1, with 10 nucleotides matching TRBD2. The CDR3 spans 17 residues. CDR1 and CDR2 (germline): SGHRS, YFSETQ. V shed 3 bases and J 6 bases; nucleotides not matched to a gene: 12. CDR3 DNA sequence: TGCGCCAGCAGCTCGGGAGTTAGCGGGAGGTCCGCCAATGAGCAGTTCTTC. It translates to CASSSGVSGRSANEQFF.

This chain connects TRBV7-7 to TRBJ2-1; perhaps TRBD2 as D (7 bases). V was clipped by 2 bases and J by 0 bases, with 11 bases between them. Germline-derived CDR1 and CDR2 are SSHAT and FNYEAQ (reference sequence). This CDR3 comprises 16 residues. CDR3 sequence: CASSLSGTSSYNEQFF. As DNA, the CDR3 is TGTGCCAGCAGCTTAAGCGGGACAAGCTCCTACAATGAGCAGTTCTTC.

The chain has TRBV28 and TRBJ1-2; no firm D call. The CDR3 runs to 15 residues. Germline V CDR1 and CDR2: MDHEN, SYDVKM. Trimming stripped 2 bases from V and 4 bases from J, with 14 bases between. The CDR3: CASSLVTRSPYGYTF. The CDR3 DNA sequence: TGTGCCAGCAGTTTAGTTACTCGCAGCCCCTATGGCTACACCTTC.

This clone occurred a few times. The chain links TRBV27 to TRBJ1-5; D not certain. Trimming left V 1 base short and J 4 bases short, with 8 bases between. Germline CDR1 MNHEY, CDR2 SMNVEV (reference sequence). The CDR3 has 14 amino acids. CDR3 sequence (DNA): TGTGCCAGCAGTTTATACAGAGTTAATCAGCCCCAGCATTTT. Protein: CASSLYRVNQPQHF.

This chain joins TRBV7-9 and TRBJ1-2, with D maybe TRBD1 (6 bases). Germline V lookup: CDR1 SEHNR, CDR2 FQNEAQ (reference sequence). The CDR3 has 13 amino acids. V lost 1 base to trimming and J lost 8 bases, with 11 bases between them. The CDR3 spells CASSLVGAYGYTF. The CDR3 DNA reads as TGTGCCAGCAGCTTAGTGGGGGCGTACGGCTACACCTTC.

This clone was counted once. The rearrangement links TRBV4-3 to TRBJ1-4; D is unresolved. The germline V gene has CDR1 LGHNA and CDR2 YSLEER. This CDR3 region has 16 residues. Trimming removed 0 bases at V and 4 bases at J, with 12 bases between. CDR3 sequence (DNA): TGCGCCAGCAGCCAAGACCTCGCAGGATTTAATGAAAAACTGTTTTTT. Its translation: CASSQDLAGFNEKLFF.

The chain joins TRBV7-6 to TRBJ2-3, with 9 bases lining up with TRBD2. Germline V CDR1 and CDR2: SGHVS, FNYEAQ. There are 19 residues in the CDR3. Trimming took 2 bases from V and 2 from J; bases not matched to a gene: 14. CDR3 amino acids: CASSLKTSGGRGYTDTQYF. The CDR3 DNA follows: TGTGCCAGCAGCTTAAAGACTAGCGGAGGGAGGGGATACACAGATACGCAGTATTTT. The full variable domain, rest sourced from reference TRBV7-6 and TRBJ2-3, is GAGVSQSPRYKVTKRGQDVALRCDPISGHVSLYWYRQALGQGPEFLTYFNYEAQQDKSGLPNDRFSAERPEGSISTLTIQRTEQRDSAMYRCASSLKTSGGRGYTDTQYFGPGTRLTVL.

This chain connects TRBV29-1 to TRBJ2-1, with 7 bases matching TRBD1. This CDR3 region has 12 residues. Germline loops: CDR1 SQVTM, CDR2 ANQGSEA. V shed 3 bases, J shed 4 bases, and the junction held 0 bases outside the gene matches. The CDR3 here is CSVEDRYNEQFF. For the CDR3, the DNA is TGCAGCGTTGAGGACAGGTACAATGAGCAGTTCTTC.

This clone has a single count. The V call is TRBV7-2, the J call TRBJ2-1, with TRBD2 matching 7 bases. After removal of 5 bases from V and 2 bases from J, the junction contained 9 bases not matched to a gene. This CDR3 region has 16 residues. Germline loops: CDR1 SGHTA, CDR2 FQGNSA. CDR3 sequence: CASSPNSGGAYNEQFF. Here the CDR3 DNA reads TGTGCCAGCAGCCCCAACTCGGGGGGTGCCTACAATGAGCAGTTCTTC.

J is TRBJ2-7 and V is TRBV4-1; D unclear. Looked up from germline, CDR1 is MGHRA and CDR2 is YSYEKL. V lost 0 bases and J 4 bases, leaving 4 bases between the germline ends. The CDR3 sequence is 12 residues long. The CDR3 region has the DNA TGCGCCAGCAGCCAAGACCGATACGAGCAGTACTTC. It is translated as CASSQDRYEQYF.

This clone was picked up a small number of times. The J gene is TRBJ1-5, the V gene TRBV19; tentatively, D is TRBD1 (6 bases). Trimming took 2 bases from V and 0 from J, leaving 14 bases between them. Germline CDR1 and CDR2: LNHDA and SQIVND (reference sequence). CDR3 length: 17 residues. This chain's CDR3 is CASSITTEQGSNQPQHF. The CDR3 bases are TGTGCCAGTAGTATAACTACGGAACAGGGTAGCAATCAGCCCCAGCATTTT.

The gene calls are TRBV15 and TRBJ2-1, with 12 bases identical to TRBD2. The germline V gene has CDR1 LNHNV and CDR2 YYDKDF (reference sequence). V dropped 5 bases and J dropped 7; count of bases not matched to a gene: 6. The CDR3 covers 15 residues. Written as DNA, the CDR3 is TGTGCCACCAGCGCGACTAGCGGGAGAGTGAATGAGCAGTTCTTC. Its protein product is CATSATSGRVNEQFF. Drawing the rest from reference TRBV15 and TRBJ2-1, the complete variable domain is DAMVIQNPRYQVTQFGKPVTLSCSQTLNHNVMYWYQQKSSQAPKLLFHYYDKDFNNEADTPDNFQSRRPNTSFCFLDIRSPGLGDTAMYLCATSATSGRVNEQFFGPGTRLTVL.

This chain links TRBV11-2 with TRBJ1-2; 9 bases line up with TRBD1. CDR3 size: 15 residues. The germline V gene encodes CDR1 SGHAT and CDR2 FQNNGV. The V and J ends lost 4 bases and 4 bases, in that order; junction bases with no gene match: 7. For the CDR3, the DNA is TGTGCCAGCAGCTCAATCCGGGACAGGGTCTATGGCTACACCTTC. Its translation: CASSSIRDRVYGYTF.

The chain has TRBV5-6 and TRBJ2-3; D gene ambiguous. Germline lookup yields CDR1 SGHDT and CDR2 YYEEEE. The ends were cut back, 4 bases at V and 10 bases at J, with 13 bases in the middle. CDR3 length: 12 residues. CDR3 sequence reads: CASSKVQRSQYF. As DNA, the CDR3 is TGTGCCAGCAGCAAGGTGCAGCGATCGCAGTATTTT. The full variable domain, its missing parts supplied by reference TRBV5-6 and TRBJ2-3, is DAGVTQSPTHLIKTRGQQVTLRCSPKSGHDTVSWYQQALGQGPQFIFQYYEEEERQRGNFPDRFSGHQFPNYSSELNVNALLLGDSALYLCASSKVQRSQYFGPGTRLTVL.

The chain uses TRBV5-5 and TRBJ2-7, with 11 bases lining up with TRBD2. The length of the CDR3 is 16 residues. Germline V gene sequence: CDR1 SGHKS, CDR2 YYEKEE (reference sequence). J was trimmed by 2 bases and V by 0 bases; bases with no gene match: 4. The CDR3 loop is CASSLGFSGRAYEQYF. CDR3 DNA sequence: TGTGCCAGCAGCTTGGGGTTTAGCGGGAGGGCCTACGAGCAGTACTTC.

The genes are TRBV7-6 and TRBJ2-1; D may correspond to TRBD1 or TRBD2 (6 bases each). CDR3 length: 17 residues. The germline gives CDR1 SGHVS, CDR2 FNYEAQ. V lost 5 bases and J 6 bases, leaving 23 bases between the germline ends. Here the CDR3 reads CASSRSPGTGGPNEQFF. The CDR3, as DNA: TGTGCCAGCAGCCGCAGCCCCGGGACTGGGGGCCCCAATGAGCAGTTCTTC. Full variable domain (outside the CDR3, taken from reference TRBV7-6 and TRBJ2-1): GAGVSQSPRYKVTKRGQDVALRCDPISGHVSLYWYRQALGQGPEFLTYFNYEAQQDKSGLPNDRFSAERPEGSISTLTIQRTEQRDSAMYRCASSRSPGTGGPNEQFFGPGTRLTVL.

The rearrangement joins TRBV10-3 to TRBJ2-1; 9 nucleotides agree with TRBD2. The ends lost 3 bases at V and 4 bases at J; junction bases unmatched: 1. CDR1 and CDR2 from the germline V gene are ENHRY and SYGVKD. The CDR3 has 14 amino acids. Here the CDR3 reads CAISDSGSYNEQFF. The CDR3 DNA reads TGTGCCATCAGTGATAGCGGGAGTTACAATGAGCAGTTCTTC.

The chain links TRBV5-1 to TRBJ2-7, with 7 bases identical to TRBD1. CDR3 length equals 14 residues. Germline V gene data show CDR1 as SGHRS and CDR2 as YFSETQ. V trimming: 4 bases; J trimming: 2 bases; junction bases outside the gene matches: 6. CDR3: CASSTTGDTYEQYF. DNA for the CDR3: TGCGCCAGCAGCACAACAGGGGATACCTACGAGCAGTACTTC.

This clone was seen only a few times. The chain recombines TRBV25-1 with TRBJ2-7; 7 bases are shared with TRBD2. This CDR3 spans 15 amino acids. The germline gives CDR1 MGHDK, CDR2 SYGVNS. V was clipped by 5 bases and J by 3 bases; unmatched bases: 10. CDR3 in amino acids: CASSRERDGDYEQYF. The CDR3 nucleotides are TGTGCCAGCAGTAGGGAGCGGGACGGGGACTACGAGCAGTACTTC.

This chain uses TRBV5-1 with TRBJ2-5, with D maybe TRBD2 (6 bases). In germline, CDR1 is SGHRS, CDR2 YFSETQ. The CDR3 extends over 13 amino acids. Trimming pared 0 bases from V and 10 bases from J, leaving 13 bases between. CDR3 in DNA: TGCGCCAGCAGCTTGGTGACGGCGGGGAACCAGTACTTC. Protein: CASSLVTAGNQYF.

V usage is TRBV2 and J usage is TRBJ2-7; 11 bases fit TRBD1. Germline V CDR1 and CDR2: SNHLY, FYNNEI. The junction had 6 bases not matched to a gene; V was cut back by 5 bases and J by 3 bases. The CDR3 runs 15 residues. The CDR3: CASSYPGTGGYEQYF. CDR3 sequence (DNA): TGTGCCAGCAGTTACCCCGGGACAGGGGGCTACGAGCAGTACTTC.

The table lists this clone with a few counts. The chain employs TRBV18 and TRBJ1-5; TRBD1 might be the D (6 bases). V was shortened by 5 bases and J by 5 bases, with 10 bases between the two germline ends. CDR1 KGHSH and CDR2 LQKENI come from the germline V gene. CDR3 length: 13 residues. CDR3 sequence reads: CASSSGEHQPQHF. CDR3 DNA sequence: TGTGCCAGCTCATCAGGGGAACATCAGCCCCAGCATTTT.

This clone showed up just a few times. V is TRBV19 and J is TRBJ2-1, with D possibly being TRBD1 (6 bases). The CDR3 consists of 12 residues. Per germline, CDR1 LNHDA and CDR2 SQIVND (reference sequence). V shed 8 bases and J shed 9 bases, with 14 bases lying between them. CDR3 residues: CASRQGRGEQFF. CDR3 DNA sequence: TGTGCCAGTCGCCAGGGCAGGGGTGAGCAGTTCTTC.

The chain has TRBV10-1 and TRBJ2-7; D gene uncertain. The CDR3 contains 13 residues. Trimming took 0 bases from V and 0 from J, leaving 3 bases between them. CDR1 and CDR2 from the germline V gene are WNHNN and SYGVQD (reference sequence). The CDR3 nucleotides read TGCGCCAGCAGTGAGTCGAGCTCCTACGAGCAGTACTTC. Translated, it gives CASSESSSYEQYF.

This clone came up a few times. The rearrangement uses TRBV7-9 and TRBJ2-7; possible D gene TRBD1, 6 bases. CDR1 and CDR2 from the germline V gene are SEHNR and FQNEAQ (reference sequence). The CDR3 is 15 residues long. V was shortened by 2 bases and J by 4 bases, with 15 bases between the two germline ends. CDR3 in amino acids: CASSLRTENLYEQYF. Here the CDR3 DNA reads TGTGCCAGCAGCTTACGGACAGAAAATCTGTACGAGCAGTACTTC.

The V call is TRBV6-5, the J call TRBJ2-7; D call uncertain. V lost 4 bases to trimming and J lost 3 bases, with 19 bases between them. The CDR3 has 16 amino acids. The V gene's germline CDR1 is MNHEY and CDR2 SVGAGI. The CDR3 protein is CASSLTPQLAYYEQYF. DNA for the CDR3: TGTGCCAGCAGTTTAACACCCCAATTGGCCTACTACGAGCAGTACTTC.